This record covers a single T cell receptor (beta chain). What it recognizes is unknown. A much bigger clone sits one base away, suggesting this may be a read error. These data belong to a study of T cell repertoires in cytomegalovirus infection. The wider study: Public signatures in TCR beta pointed to CMV infection and matching HLA type. Overall study results and limits: Clonotype analysis showed dominance of the ex vivo response by HLA-C-restricted CMV-specific TCR beta clonotypes.

The CDR3 has 14 residues. Trimming removed 2 bases from V and 0 bases from J, with 7 bases in between. TCRdb re-derived calls from the reads in MiXCR, one entry per CDR3 protein. The repertoire consists of approximately 550,000 distinct CDR3 sequences, with 16% occurring once and the leading ten covering around 25%. The sequenced material came from CD8+ T cells from PBMCs. The chain recombines TRBV12-3 or TRBV12-4 with TRBJ1-1; no firm D call. The receptor comes from a human donor in good health (CMV status not recorded). Some clones in this sample may be carry-over from other donors' samples. In nucleotides, the CDR3 is TGTGCCAGCAGTTTAACTCTCGTGAACACTGAAGCTTTCTTT. The encoded protein is CASSLTLVNTEAFF.